The sequence of this T cell receptor beta chain was determined in a study of cytomegalovirus exposure and HLA in healthy donors (dated by TCRdb to between 2016 and 2019). With regard to the full study: An earlier analysis of under 600 of the donors reported 250 to 300 Gb of sequence data and roughly 110 million unique TCR beta sequences from 150 million to 200 million T cells. An early release covering 550 to 700 HLA-typed donors comprised about 310 gigabases of sequencing data and roughly 86 million unique TCR sequences. The genetic ancestry cluster associated with self-reported Caucasian donors included around 76% of the approximately 430 genotyped donors. The study aimed to test whether cataloging public T cell receptors could reveal signatures of past pathogen exposure. The study profiled the T cell repertoires of about 720 subjects by immunosequencing and related them to cytomegalovirus serostatus. A separate validation cohort of roughly 110 different subjects was used in addition to the 666-subject first cohort. High-throughput TCR immunosequencing, statistical association of individual TCRs with disease status, and machine learning were combined to predict cytomegalovirus infection status. A later analysis re-analyzed previously published TCR beta repertoires from hundreds of donors and added high-resolution HLA genotyping to study TCR occurrence patterns. In the later analysis, no new phenotypic data were used to find candidate immune exposures; instead, reliance was placed on TCR beta sequences and their occurrence across donors. To decide whether each TCR beta V gene segment behaved as functional or pseudogenic, an earlier analysis of some 600 of the donors relied on high-throughput TCR beta sequencing. Donor age, sex, ethnicity and CMV serostatus were compiled together with the repertoire data. A later genetic analysis used genome-wide SNP genotypes for about 65% of the roughly 700 donors, treating that subset as a discovery cohort. All discovery cohort repertoires had been generated using a single sequencing platform. Class I and class II HLA loci were covered by the typing at four-digit resolution. The number of donors typed differed by locus, with roughly 620-640 for A, B, C, DRB1 and DQB1, around 500 for DQA1, about 610 for DPA1, and around 450 for DPB1. A few DR-DQ haplotypes were treated as single units for association and clustering because of strong linkage in the cohort. Across 398 genotyped donors of the cohort, an average of about 220,000 unique TCR beta nucleotide sequences per donor were sequenced, and roughly 20% of those sequences were non-productive.

The junction carries 12 bases between V and J, which are trimmed by 1 base and 7 bases respectively. The germline V gene sets CDR1 to SGHRS and CDR2 to YFSETQ. Including cysteine and phenylalanine, the CDR3 has 13 amino acids. Only the CDR3 portion is preserved as DNA: 39 bases, with reading frame beginning at the first base. The library was obtained by the immunoSEQ multiplex PCR assay. For the multiplex PCR, a mixture combining 60 forward primers for TCR Vbeta segments and 13 reverse primers for TCR Jbeta segments was used. Amplification of the CDR3 region of rearranged TCR beta genes was performed with a multiplex PCR assay on genomic DNA. On the Illumina HiSeq System, the amplified TCR beta libraries were sequenced as 87-base-pair reads. The authors' pipeline ran thus. In a later analysis, around 80 million unique TCR beta chains were counted across the 666 repertoires, and about 9.9 million of these chains were shared by at least two donors. Raw reads were error-corrected and collapsed into unique sequences by a nearest-neighbor algorithm in which closely related sequences were merged to remove PCR and sequencing errors. To assign V, D and J gene segments, CDR3 sequences were aligned to IMGT reference sequences. Each retained sequence needed at least a six-nucleotide match to both a V gene segment and a J gene segment. Rearrangements were called productive when the CDR3 lacked stop codons and stayed in frame with V and J; all others were non-productive. Following IMGT convention, CDR3 was defined as the stretch from the second conserved V-encoded cysteine to the conserved J-encoded phenylalanine. In an earlier analysis of more than 550 of the donors, sequences lacking an unambiguous match to a single V gene segment were excluded. In an earlier analysis of approximately 590 of the donors, V segments were called functional above 56.7% productive rearrangements and were called segregating when the between-donor standard deviation exceeded 5%. A statistical classification framework was developed to diagnose cytomegalovirus status using the catalog of TCR beta chain sequences. A later analysis assigned V and J genes by comparing TCR nucleotide sequences with IMGT/GENE-DB human TR gene sequences. In a later analysis, CDR3 sequences and most-parsimonious VDJ recombination scenarios were assigned using the TCRdist pipeline. In a later analysis, each TCR beta chain was defined by its CDR3 amino acid sequence together with its V-gene family, and reads without a unique V-gene family were excluded. A later analysis removed 550 to 650 highly shared, low-generation-probability nucleotide sequences to deal with suspected cross-contamination and a sequencing artifact. A later analysis calculated a clonal expansion index for each public chain from normalized within-repertoire ranks of inferred template counts. Generation probabilities in a later analysis came from a VDJ recombination model fitted to out-of-frame rearrangements, and those results were checked against IGoR. In a later analysis, TCR-TCR, TCR-HLA and TCR-CMV co-occurrence was scored with hypergeometric tests, and a repertoire-size bias correction was applied to TCR pairs. A later analysis estimated false discovery rates by permuting HLA or CMV assignments 20 times. In a later analysis, co-occurring TCRs were grouped using DBSCAN, with TCRdist sequence similarity added in when clustering inside HLA-allele-positive subsets. For co-occurrence clustering, repertoires with fewer than 30,000 or more than 120,000 public chains were excluded, along with 4 to 6 repertoires with anomalous nucleotide sharing. Entries here come from immuneACCESS through TCRdb and include only in-frame sequences with V and J called. Some clones fail to appear in such tables; in the studies checked, an unresolved V gene covers under half of the shortfall, and the cause of the remainder is unknown. From that table come the V and J calls and clone size; the DNA was used to work out D and trimming. The table for this sample lists tens of thousands of clones; 65% to 80% of them were counted only once. In total, the top ten clones hold 2.5% to 3% of the sample.

General study outcomes and caveats: In a later analysis, 15,000 to 20,000 TCR beta sequences were associated with specific HLA alleles at a false discovery rate of 0.05. The authors suggested that the approach could potentially be extended to other disease states and immunological phenotypes. In both the original and validation cohorts, the classifier was reported to diagnose cytomegalovirus status with high specificity and sensitivity. According to a later analysis, TCR association rates differed among HLA loci, with DRB1 alleles showing the most associated TCRs and HLA-C alleles showing the fewest. A later genetic analysis associated a missense DCLRE1C variant with V-gene and J-gene trimming of TCR beta chains, and an independent cohort replicated the association. Around 16 rarely observed V segments, including chromosome 9 orphons, were excluded from the earlier analysis of about 600 of the donors because counts were too low. Most TCR sequences were seen in very few donors, while some public TCRs were found in many individuals. According to a later analysis, parvovirus B19, influenza, CMV and Epstein-Barr virus appeared linked to several top co-occurrence clusters. Only TCR beta chains were sequenced in this cohort, and the absence of alpha or paired-chain data limited detectable features. A few of the identified cytomegalovirus-associated TCR beta chains were confirmed in vitro to be specific for cytomegalovirus antigens. When HLA alleles, especially DR and DQ, strongly co-occurred, TCR associations were difficult to assign to individual alleles. Some IMGT-functional V segments, including TRBV6-2 and TRBV6-3, could not be told apart with the 87-base-pair reads, so those segments were excluded. Correlated functional status among segregating V segments might reflect linkage disequilibrium, but an unknown experimental factor could not be ruled out. A later analysis found that most CMV-associated TCR beta chains appeared HLA-restricted, with HLA associations seemingly driven largely by CMV exposure. Because HLA typing was missing for some donors at each locus, association tests included only the typed subset. The sequencing pipeline was judged likely to have produced a cluster of highly shared sequence variants as a technical artifact. The only immune exposure information available for the cohort was CMV serostatus. In a later analysis, HLA-associated TCR beta chains showed more clonal expansion and lower generation probabilities than non-associated chains that were equally common. Presence/absence analyses assumed roughly uniform sequencing depth across donors, an assumption that may not hold. The study listed 150 to 200 TCR beta chains as associated with cytomegalovirus. According to a later genetic analysis, donors in an Asian-associated ancestry cluster had fewer N-insertions in productive TCRs than the roughly 700-donor mean. A further reported finding was that TCR beta sequences accurately predicted the HLA-A and HLA-B alleles for most subjects in the first cohort. An earlier analysis of 587 of the donors showed that most TCR beta V segments appeared in productive rearrangements either about 90% or about 30% of the time, which broadly matched IMGT annotations.

As for this clone: No antigen is known for it. There are no base qualities to consult, and no much larger clone falls within one base.

In total, approximately 610 healthy bone marrow donors made up the cohort. Cohort members were all nominally healthy when sampled, although unrecorded immune exposures were likely present. The donor was CMV seronegative and belonged to the group of under 400 seronegative cohort members. Every donor gave a peripheral blood sample, and the peripheral blood mononuclear cells from that sample were used for TCR beta sequencing. The Qiagen DNeasy Blood Extraction Kit was used to extract genomic DNA from the blood cell samples. The sample was PBMCs. The V and J segments used are TRBV5-1 and TRBJ2-7, with the D gene not confidently named. This receptor was identified in a man aged 25-45 years in good health and CMV-seronegative. The CDR3 region: CASSLLGPREQYF. Read as DNA, the sequence is TGCGCCAGCAGCTTGTTAGGTCCCAGGGAGCAGTACTTC. Beyond the CDR3, the reference TRBV5-1 and TRBJ2-7 genes provide the residues; the full variable domain reads: KAGVTQTPRYLIKTRGQQVTLSCSPISGHRSVSWYQQTPGQGLQFLFEYFSETQRNKGNFPGRFSGRQFSNSRSEMNVSTLELGDSALYLCASSLLGPREQYFGPGTRLTVT.